The 22 T cell receptor beta chains presented below share a single source sample, sequenced in a study of T cells in Graves' hyperthyroidism and ophthalmopathy (dated by TCRdb to the late 2010s). Library creation used multiplex PCR. Sequenced using an Illumina HiSeq 2000. The TCR beta CDR3 regions were amplified from RNA transcripts. The first round of RT-PCR for the TCR CDR3 was performed with the HTBI primer set and the Qiagen OneStep RT-PCR kit. The public sequencing data were trimmed at Q25 with fastp and processed into clonotypes with MiXCR by TCRdb, which kept only in-frame beta chains. Entries are consolidated by CDR3 protein sequence, retaining the most common genes and DNA. Recorded for this sample are about 640,000 distinct CDR3 sequences; around 21% of them occurred a single time. The ten largest clones add up to about 34% of the sample. Sample: blood. Source of these receptors: a man aged 25 to 40 with Graves' ophthalmopathy.

This clonotype was counted many times. The chain links TRBV27 to TRBJ2-1, with TRBD2 as a possible D gene (6 bases). Germline CDR1 MNHEY, CDR2 SMNVEV (reference sequence). The CDR3 runs to 15 residues. Trimming left V 2 bases short and J 4 bases short, with 12 bases between. CDR3 in amino acids: CASSLPGTEYNEQFF. The CDR3 coding sequence is TGTGCCAGCAGTTTACCCGGGACTGAGTACAATGAGCAGTTCTTC.

This clonotype was seen at least ten times. V usage is TRBV30 and J usage is TRBJ1-2; the D gene is possibly TRBD1 (5 bases). The germline V gene encodes CDR1 GTSNPN and CDR2 SVGIG (reference sequence). Trimming pared 2 bases from V and 2 bases from J, leaving 15 bases between. The CDR3 is 15 amino acids. For the CDR3, the DNA is TGTGCCTGGAGTCCCCAGGGAAGGACGAACTATGGCTACACCTTC. Translating gives CAWSPQGRTNYGYTF. The variable domain in full, completed from reference TRBV30 and TRBJ1-2, reads SQTIHQWPATLVQPVGSPLSLECTVEGTSNPNLYWYRQAAGRGLQLLFYSVGIGQISSEVPQNLSASRPQDRQFILSSKKLLLSDSGFYLCAWSPQGRTNYGYTFGSGTRLTVV.

This clonotype has a count of ten or more. This chain uses TRBV5-1 with TRBJ1-1; 7 nucleotides line up with TRBD1. Germline V gene data show CDR1 as SGHRS and CDR2 as YFSETQ. J lost 3 bases, V lost 1 base, and 6 bases had no gene match. There are 15 residues in the CDR3. CDR3 in DNA: TGCGCCAGCAGCTTGAAGGGGGCGAAACACACTGAAGCTTTCTTT. Protein sequence: CASSLKGAKHTEAFF.

The rearrangement links TRBV5-1 to TRBJ2-6; 9 bases are shared with TRBD1. CDR1 is SGHRS, CDR2 YFSETQ, per germline. V dropped 4 bases and J dropped 4; count of bases not matched to a gene: 6. The CDR3 sequence is 16 residues long. CDR3: CASSPQGAVGANVLTF. Written as DNA, the CDR3 is TGCGCCAGCAGCCCACAGGGGGCGGTCGGGGCCAACGTCCTGACTTTC. The variable domain in full, with the rest retrieved from reference TRBV5-1 and TRBJ2-6, is KAGVTQTPRYLIKTRGQQVTLSCSPISGHRSVSWYQQTPGQGLQFLFEYFSETQRNKGNFPGRFSGRQFSNSRSEMNVSTLELGDSALYLCASSPQGAVGANVLTFGAGSRLTVL.

This clonotype has ten or more counts. This chain joins TRBV11-2 and TRBJ2-7; D unclear. CDR3 size: 15 residues. Deletions cut 0 bases from V and 2 bases from J, with 11 bases between. Germline V gene data show CDR1 as SGHAT and CDR2 as FQNNGV. The chain's CDR3 is CASSLETPYTYEQYF. In DNA, the CDR3 is TGTGCCAGCAGCTTAGAAACTCCTTATACCTACGAGCAGTACTTC.

This clonotype has just a few counts. The chain's CDR3 is CASSSTGSGQFF. The CDR3 bases are TGTGCCAGCAGTTCCACCGGGAGCGGGCAGTTCTTC. The gene calls are TRBV28 and TRBJ2-1; tentative D call: TRBD2 (6 bases). Germline CDR1 MDHEN, CDR2 SYDVKM. This CDR3 contains 12 residues. V lost 4 bases to trimming and J lost 12 bases, with 13 bases between them.

This clonotype appeared a few times. CDR3 region: CASSSPGGVLSYEQYF. The CDR3 nucleotides read TGCGCCAGCAGCTCCCCAGGTGGGGTCCTCTCCTACGAGCAGTACTTC. The chain carries TRBV5-1 and TRBJ2-7; D is undetermined. CDR3 length equals 16 residues. Germline V lookup: CDR1 SGHRS, CDR2 YFSETQ. Trimming removed 3 bases at V and 0 bases at J, with 16 bases between. The complete variable domain, with remaining parts taken from reference TRBV5-1 and TRBJ2-7, reads KAGVTQTPRYLIKTRGQQVTLSCSPISGHRSVSWYQQTPGQGLQFLFEYFSETQRNKGNFPGRFSGRQFSNSRSEMNVSTLELGDSALYLCASSSPGGVLSYEQYFGPGTRLTVT.

This clonotype was counted many times. This sequence joins TRBV28 and TRBJ1-4; no definite D call. CDR1 is MDHEN and CDR2 is SYDVKM in the germline V gene. Trimming removed 3 bases from V and 0 bases from J, with 14 bases in between. This CDR3 has 17 residues. The CDR3 reads CASSFNPVAATNEKLFF. The DNA for the CDR3 is TGTGCCAGCAGTTTTAACCCAGTAGCTGCAACTAATGAAAAACTGTTTTTT. The complete variable domain, with remaining parts taken from reference TRBV28 and TRBJ1-4, reads DVKVTQSSRYLVKRTGEKVFLECVQDMDHENMFWYRQDPGLGLRLIYFSYDVKMKEKGDIPEGYSVSREKKERFSLILESASTNQTSMYLCASSFNPVAATNEKLFFGSGTQLSVL.

This clonotype was picked up a small number of times. The rearrangement uses TRBV9 and TRBJ2-1; 7 bases match TRBD1. Trimming took 2 bases from V and 7 from J; bases not matched to a gene: 3. The CDR3 is 13 residues long. Germline CDR1 is SGDLS and CDR2 is YYNGEE. The CDR3 spells CASSVATGNEQFF. The CDR3 coding sequence is TGTGCCAGCAGCGTCGCGACAGGGAATGAGCAGTTCTTC.

V and J are TRBV19 and TRBJ1-4; TRBD1 might be the D (5 bases). Trimming took 2 bases from V and 7 from J, leaving 5 bases between them. The CDR3 runs to 12 residues. Germline loops: CDR1 LNHDA, CDR2 SQIVND (reference sequence). The CDR3 sequence: CASSIQGEKLFF. The CDR3 DNA is TGTGCCAGTAGTATACAGGGTGAAAAACTGTTTTTT.

The chain has TRBV29-1 and TRBJ2-1; maybe TRBD2 (6 bases). The CDR3 contains 18 residues. V dropped 1 base and J dropped 7 bases, with 26 bases sitting between them. Germline V gene data show CDR1 as SQVTM and CDR2 as ANQGSEA. The chain's CDR3 is CSVEGVLAAKTRRNEQFF. CDR3 DNA sequence: TGCAGCGTTGAAGGGGTATTAGCGGCCAAGACCCGGAGGAATGAGCAGTTCTTC.

The V call is TRBV20-1, the J call TRBJ2-3, with TRBD1 matching over 8 bases. This CDR3 is built from 16 residues. The germline gives CDR1 DFQATT, CDR2 SNEGSKA (reference sequence). With V trimmed by 2 bases and J by 1 base, 8 bases remained unmatched. CDR3 loop: CSARLTGGEGTDTQYF. CDR3 nucleotides: TGCAGTGCTAGACTAACAGGGGGTGAGGGCACAGATACGCAGTATTTT.

This clonotype was seen a handful of times. This chain joins TRBV7-8 and TRBJ2-1; D unclear. There are 14 residues in the CDR3. The V gene's germline CDR1 is SGHVS and CDR2 FQNEAQ. Trimming pared 1 base from V and 8 bases from J, leaving 12 bases between. Here the CDR3 DNA reads TGTGCCAGCAGCTTAGGGATACAGACCGATGAGCAGTTCTTC. It specifies CASSLGIQTDEQFF.

The V gene is TRBV6-5, the J gene TRBJ1-2; tentative D call: TRBD1 (6 bases). Germline CDR1 reads MNHEY; CDR2 reads SVGAGI. V was shortened by 2 bases and J by 5 bases, with 9 bases between the two germline ends. The CDR3 length is 13 residues. As DNA, the CDR3 is TGTGCCAGCAGTTACCTACAGGGTTATGGCTACACCTTC. Protein sequence: CASSYLQGYGYTF.

This clonotype was seen more than once but under ten times. The V gene is TRBV6-2 or TRBV6-3, the J gene TRBJ2-1; 9 nucleotides agree with TRBD2. J lost 8 bases, V lost 10 bases, and 6 bases had no gene match. The CDR3 is made up of 12 amino acids. CDR1 is MNHEY and CDR2 is SVGEGT in the germline V gene. CDR3: CATAGGGDEQFF. CDR3 nucleotides: TGTGCCACCGCGGGGGGGGGCGATGAGCAGTTCTTC.

The genes are TRBV6-1 and TRBJ1-5; weak D call: TRBD1 (5 bases). The ends were cut back, 6 bases at V and 0 bases at J, with 12 bases in the middle. The CDR3 has 15 residues. Per germline, CDR1 MNHNS and CDR2 SASEGT. The CDR3 is CASSLTANSNQPQHF. CDR3 nucleotide sequence: TGTGCCAGCAGCCTGACAGCAAATAGCAATCAGCCCCAGCATTTT.

The gene calls are TRBV2 and TRBJ2-1; TRBD1 might be the D (5 bases). The germline CDR1 and CDR2 sequences are SNHLY and FYNNEI. The CDR3 extends over 14 amino acids. Trimming removed 3 bases from V and 1 base from J, with 7 bases in between. In nucleotides, the CDR3 is TGTGCCAGCAGTGACAGGGTGTCCTACAATGAGCAGTTCTTC. Translated: CASSDRVSYNEQFF.

Notes on this clonotype: The conserved closing phenylalanine or tryptophan is absent in this CDR3, likely reflecting a read error. V is TRBV15 and J is TRBJ1-1; no firm D call. This CDR3 has 12 amino acids. V gave up 0 bases and J gave up 8 bases, with 7 bases separating them. CDR1 LNHNV and CDR2 YYDKDF come from the germline V gene (reference sequence). The CDR3 DNA reads TGTGCCACCAGCAGAGATGTGGGGGAAGCTTTCTCT. The encoded protein is CATSRDVGEAFS.

The rearrangement links TRBV7-9 to TRBJ2-5; D might be TRBD2 (6 bases). The ends were cut back, 5 bases at V and 5 bases at J, with 21 bases in the middle. The CDR3 spans 16 residues. CDR1 SEHNR and CDR2 FQNEAQ come from the germline V gene (reference sequence). CDR3: CASSPNESGGRETQYF. CDR3 bases: TGTGCCAGCAGCCCGAACGAGTCCGGGGGACGGGAGACCCAGTACTTC.

In its sample, this clonotype was seen many times. The chain links TRBV28 to TRBJ2-7; unclear D gene. CDR1 is MDHEN, CDR2 SYDVKM, per germline. Deletions cut 8 bases from V and 3 bases from J, with 8 bases between. The CDR3 has 11 amino acids. CDR3 in DNA: TGTGCCAGCGGGCCGTTCTACGAGCAGTACTTC. Residues: CASGPFYEQYF.

V is TRBV6-4 and J is TRBJ2-1; 10 nucleotides match TRBD1. The J segment lost 7 bases and the V segment lost 5 bases, leaving 5 bases of the junction unmatched. Germline CDR1 MRHNA, CDR2 SNTAGT. The CDR3 has 14 amino acids. The CDR3 reads CASSRDRGSNEQFF. Here the CDR3 DNA reads TGTGCCAGCAGTCGGGACAGGGGATCAAATGAGCAGTTCTTC.

In its sample, this clonotype was seen a few times. The chain has TRBV11-2 and TRBJ2-2; tentatively, D is TRBD1 or TRBD2 (5 bases each). Germline V gene data show CDR1 as SGHAT and CDR2 as FQNNGV. The V end lost 5 bases, the J end lost 1 base, and 14 bases lay between the germline ends. This CDR3 is 16 amino acids long. CDR3 protein: CASSRLGAVNTGELFF. The CDR3 region has the DNA TGTGCCAGCAGCCGTCTCGGGGCCGTGAACACCGGGGAGCTGTTTTTT. The full variable domain, its missing parts supplied by reference TRBV11-2 and TRBJ2-2, is EAGVAQSPRYKIIEKRQSVAFWCNPISGHATLYWYQQILGQGPKLLIQFQNNGVVDDSQLPKDRFSAERLKGVDSTLKIQPAKLEDSAVYLCASSRLGAVNTGELFFGEGSRLTVL.